Detailed here is one TCR beta chain. Repertoires were generated with immunoSEQ multiplex PCR, while TCRdb's copy carries only in-frame clones and drops some. The sample holds 150,000 or so clones, around 73% seen once. The entry originates in a study of blood T cell repertoires in COVID-19. Study overall: Italy, Spain and the United States were the sources of the convalescent and acute COVID-19 samples.

The germline gives CDR1 SQVTM, CDR2 ANQGSEA. V gave up 0 bases and J gave up 0 bases, with 8 bases separating them. This CDR3 has 14 amino acids. The sequence derives from a woman aged 45-65 years with active or convalescent COVID-19. Input material: peripheral blood. V is TRBV29-1 and J is TRBJ1-1; D remains unclear. In DNA form, the CDR3 reads TGCAGCGTTGAAGACACCAACATGAACACTGAAGCTTTCTTT. It translates to CSVEDTNMNTEAFF.